This is a list of T cell receptor beta chains from one sample in a study of OX40 agonist ivuxolimab in advanced cancers. Only in-frame clones appear in the TCRdb table, and some are missing; sequencing was by immunoSEQ multiplex PCR. In the table there are tens of thousands of clones, about 90% of which are singletons. The specimen was CD4+ or CD8+ T cells sorted from blood, collected in a trial of the OX40 agonist ivuxolimab. Every receptor here comes from an adult with an advanced solid tumor such as melanoma, head and neck, liver or kidney cancer. Each CDR3 is given with its conserved first and last residue. Each record gives: J gene, V gene, CDR3 protein.

>TRBJ2-5|TRBV28
CASSLAGIQETQYF
>TRBJ2-7|TRBV18
CASEGSGGREGEQYF
>TRBJ1-4|TRBV4-3
CASSQTGGAGYNEKLFF
>TRBJ2-1|TRBV27
CASSGLAGVIYNEQFF
>TRBJ2-7|TRBV27
CASSFGTIYEQYF
>TRBJ1-2|TRBV6-5
CASSYAWDMGYGYTF
>TRBJ2-7|TRBV6-5
CASSYSMAAFYEQYF
>TRBJ2-7|TRBV11-2
CASSLQGTSYEQYF
>TRBJ2-1|TRBV6-1
CASSEAASYNEQFF
>TRBJ2-6|TRBV5-4
CASSRRDSSSGANVLTF
>TRBJ2-1|TRBV11-2
CASSLGPAPYNEQFF
>TRBJ2-2|TRBV27
CATAPQTSRNTGELFF
>TRBJ1-2|TRBV7-9
CASSLGQTNYGYTF
>TRBJ2-3|TRBV28
CASSFLAKSWPFVSGRGRLDTQYF
>TRBJ2-7|TRBV7-9
CASSPQGLAVGYEQYF
>TRBJ2-1|TRBV9
CASSVRLAGVGSYNEQFF
>TRBJ2-5|TRBV28
CASSPPRDSLETQYF
>TRBJ2-3|TRBV6-1
CASSGRQLTDTQYF
>TRBJ2-1|TRBV6-1
CASRVAGSSYNEQFF
>TRBJ1-5|TRBV21-1
CASSKGGTDRDSNQPQHF
>TRBJ1-1|TRBV29-1
CSVGGLTEAFF
>TRBJ2-7|TRBV11-2
CASSPTGPYYEQYF
>TRBJ2-3|TRBV7-8
CASSLEVGSADTQYF
>TRBJ1-4|TRBV7-2
CASSLTFGVLNEKLFF
>TRBJ2-3|TRBV6-5
CASSYSPRSTDTQYF
>TRBJ2-5|TRBV7-9
CASSLEGFRGVETQYF
>TRBJ2-6|TRBV10-1
CASSVRRGTISGANVLTF
>TRBJ1-6|TRBV5-1
CASSSDSSNSPLHF
>TRBJ2-7|TRBV15
CATSRLAGVPEQYF
>TRBJ2-7|TRBV29-1
CSVEDPDSWGPYEQYF
>TRBJ2-5|TRBV7-2
CASSSIQDRQETQYF
>TRBJ2-5|TRBV28
CASCSGFQETQYF
>TRBJ2-7|TRBV7-2
CASSLGTSGKNEQYF
>TRBJ1-1|TRBV29-1
CSVEEGTNTEAFF
>TRBJ2-1|TRBV7-6
CASSPAANEQFF
>TRBJ2-1|TRBV7-9
CASSLQTGTGMNEQFF
>TRBJ2-7|TRBV7-2
CASSLDLASSYEQYF
>TRBJ1-1|TRBV2
CASSESPGLNTEAFF
>TRBJ2-2|TRBV6-1
CASSEALEGPAGELFF
>TRBJ2-3|TRBV7-3
CASSSGRINTDTQYF
>TRBJ2-3|TRBV27
CASSFPKGPGTDTQYF
>TRBJ2-5|TRBV5-1
CASRDREWETQYF
>TRBJ2-2|TRBV10-3
CAISGLAGGLENTGELFF